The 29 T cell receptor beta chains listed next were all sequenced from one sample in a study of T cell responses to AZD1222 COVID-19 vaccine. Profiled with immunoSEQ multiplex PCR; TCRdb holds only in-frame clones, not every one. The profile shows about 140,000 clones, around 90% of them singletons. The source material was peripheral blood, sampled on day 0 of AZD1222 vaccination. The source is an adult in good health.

CDR3 coding DNA: TGTGCCAGTAGTAGCCAGGGAGTCCGGACAGATACGCAGTATTTT. The encoded protein is CASSSQGVRTDTQYF. The chain uses TRBV19 and TRBJ2-3, with D possibly being TRBD1 or TRBD2 (5 bases each). Germline V gene data show CDR1 as LNHDA and CDR2 as SQIVND (reference sequence). V lost 4 bases and J 3 bases, leaving 14 bases between the germline ends. The CDR3 loop spans 15 amino acids.

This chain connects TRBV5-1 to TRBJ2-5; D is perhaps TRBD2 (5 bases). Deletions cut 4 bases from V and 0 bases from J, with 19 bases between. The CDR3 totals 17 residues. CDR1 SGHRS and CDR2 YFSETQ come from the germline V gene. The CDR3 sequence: CASSPLAGVGHQETQYF. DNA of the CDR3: TGCGCCAGCAGCCCCCTAGCCGGAGTCGGCCACCAAGAGACCCAGTACTTC.

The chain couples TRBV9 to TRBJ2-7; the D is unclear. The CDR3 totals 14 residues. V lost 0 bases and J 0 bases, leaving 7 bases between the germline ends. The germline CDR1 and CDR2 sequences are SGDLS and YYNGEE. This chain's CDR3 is CASSVGSSSYEQYF. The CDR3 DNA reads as TGTGCCAGCAGCGTAGGTAGTAGCTCCTACGAGCAGTACTTC.

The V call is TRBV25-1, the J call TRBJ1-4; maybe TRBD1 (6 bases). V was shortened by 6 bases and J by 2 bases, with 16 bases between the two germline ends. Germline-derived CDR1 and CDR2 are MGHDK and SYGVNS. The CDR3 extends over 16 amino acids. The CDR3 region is CASSTTRGWTNEKLFF. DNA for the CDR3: TGTGCCAGCAGCACTACGAGGGGGTGGACTAATGAAAAACTGTTTTTT.

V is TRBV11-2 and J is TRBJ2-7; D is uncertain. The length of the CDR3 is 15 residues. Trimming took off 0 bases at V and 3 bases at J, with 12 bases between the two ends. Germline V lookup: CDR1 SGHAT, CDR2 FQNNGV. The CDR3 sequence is CASSLDLGQRYEQYF. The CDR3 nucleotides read TGTGCCAGCAGCTTAGACCTAGGGCAGCGCTACGAGCAGTACTTC.

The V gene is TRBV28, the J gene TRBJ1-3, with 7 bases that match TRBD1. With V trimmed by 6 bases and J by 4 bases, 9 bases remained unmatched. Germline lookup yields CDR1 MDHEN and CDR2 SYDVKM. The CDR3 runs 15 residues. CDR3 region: CASSYDRARGNTIYF. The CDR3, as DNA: TGTGCCAGCAGCTATGACAGGGCACGAGGAAACACCATATATTTT.

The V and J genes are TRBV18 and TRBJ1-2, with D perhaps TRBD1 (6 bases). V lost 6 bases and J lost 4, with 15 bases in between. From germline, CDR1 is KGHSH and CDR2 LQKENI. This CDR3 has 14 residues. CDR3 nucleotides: TGTGCCAGCTCCCGTTCGGGGGACACCTATGGCTACACCTTC. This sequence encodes CASSRSGDTYGYTF.

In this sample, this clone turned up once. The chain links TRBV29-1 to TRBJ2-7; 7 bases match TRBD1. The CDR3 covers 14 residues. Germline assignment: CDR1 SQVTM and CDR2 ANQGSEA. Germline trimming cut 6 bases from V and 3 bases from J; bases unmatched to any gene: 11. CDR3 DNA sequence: TGCAGCGTCGTACGGGACAGTCCTTACTACGAGCAGTACTTC. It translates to CSVVRDSPYYEQYF.

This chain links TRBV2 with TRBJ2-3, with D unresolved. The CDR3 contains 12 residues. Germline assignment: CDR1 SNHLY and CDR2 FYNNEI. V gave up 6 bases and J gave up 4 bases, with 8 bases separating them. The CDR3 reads CASRLFADTQYF. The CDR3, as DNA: TGTGCCAGCAGGCTTTTTGCAGATACGCAGTATTTT.

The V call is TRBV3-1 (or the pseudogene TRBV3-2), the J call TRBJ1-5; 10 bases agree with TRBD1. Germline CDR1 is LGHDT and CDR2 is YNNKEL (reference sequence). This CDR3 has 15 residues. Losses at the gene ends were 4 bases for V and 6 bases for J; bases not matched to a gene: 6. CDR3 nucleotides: TGTGCCAGCAGCCGGAGCCGACAGGGGGCTCAGCCCCAGCATTTT. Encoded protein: CASSRSRQGAQPQHF.

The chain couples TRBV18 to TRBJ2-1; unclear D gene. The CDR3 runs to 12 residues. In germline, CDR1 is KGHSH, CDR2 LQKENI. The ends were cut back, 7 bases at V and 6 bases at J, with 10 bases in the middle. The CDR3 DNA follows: TGTGCCAGCTGCACGCGCGGCAATGAGCAGTTCTTC. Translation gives CASCTRGNEQFF.

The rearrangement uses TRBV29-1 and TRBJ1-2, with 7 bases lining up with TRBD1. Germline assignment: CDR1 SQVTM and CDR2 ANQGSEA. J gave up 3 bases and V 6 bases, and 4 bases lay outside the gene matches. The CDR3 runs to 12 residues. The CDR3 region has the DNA TGCAGCGTCCGGGACAGTCACTATGGCTACACCTTC. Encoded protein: CSVRDSHYGYTF.

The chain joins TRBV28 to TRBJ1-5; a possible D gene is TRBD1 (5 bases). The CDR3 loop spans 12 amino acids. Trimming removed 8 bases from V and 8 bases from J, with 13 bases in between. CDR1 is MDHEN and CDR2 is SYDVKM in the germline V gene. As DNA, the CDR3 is TGTGCCAGCGGGCGGGGGAGGGAGCCCCAGCATTTT. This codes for CASGRGREPQHF.

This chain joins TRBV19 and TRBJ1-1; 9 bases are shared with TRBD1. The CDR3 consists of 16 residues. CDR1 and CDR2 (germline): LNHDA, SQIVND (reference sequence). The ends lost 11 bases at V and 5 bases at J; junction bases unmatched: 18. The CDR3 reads CASFPRMGQGKTEAFF. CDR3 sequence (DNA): TGTGCCTCCTTCCCTCGTATGGGACAGGGAAAAACTGAAGCTTTCTTT.

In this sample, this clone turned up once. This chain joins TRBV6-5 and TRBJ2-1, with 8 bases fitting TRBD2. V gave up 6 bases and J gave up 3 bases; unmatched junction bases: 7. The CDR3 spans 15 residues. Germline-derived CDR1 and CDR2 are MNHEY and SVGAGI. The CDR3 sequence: CASRPTSGNYNEQFF. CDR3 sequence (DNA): TGTGCCAGCAGACCCACTAGCGGTAACTACAATGAGCAGTTCTTC.

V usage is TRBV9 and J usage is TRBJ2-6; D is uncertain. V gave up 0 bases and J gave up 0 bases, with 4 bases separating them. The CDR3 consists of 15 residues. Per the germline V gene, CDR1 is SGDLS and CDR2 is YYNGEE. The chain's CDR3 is CASSVVGSGANVLTF. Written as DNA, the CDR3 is TGTGCCAGCAGCGTAGTAGGCTCTGGGGCCAACGTCCTGACTTTC.

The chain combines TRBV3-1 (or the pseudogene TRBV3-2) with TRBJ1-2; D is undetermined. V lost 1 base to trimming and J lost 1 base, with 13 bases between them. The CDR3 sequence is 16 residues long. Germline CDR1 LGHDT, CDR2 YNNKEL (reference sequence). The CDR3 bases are TGTGCCAGCAGCCAAGGATTTTTCAAAGTTAACTATGGCTACACCTTC. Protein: CASSQGFFKVNYGYTF.

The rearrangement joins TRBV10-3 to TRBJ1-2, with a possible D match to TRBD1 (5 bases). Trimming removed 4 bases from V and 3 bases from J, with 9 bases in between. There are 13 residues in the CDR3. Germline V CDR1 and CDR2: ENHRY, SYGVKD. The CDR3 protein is CAISGSRDYGYTF. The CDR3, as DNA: TGTGCCATCAGTGGGTCCAGGGACTATGGCTACACCTTC.

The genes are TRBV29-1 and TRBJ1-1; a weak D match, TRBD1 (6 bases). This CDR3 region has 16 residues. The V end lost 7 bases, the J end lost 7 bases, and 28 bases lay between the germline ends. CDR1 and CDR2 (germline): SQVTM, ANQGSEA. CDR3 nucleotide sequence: TGCAGCGCTGGTACTGTTGCCCCTGGACAGCAGATTGAAGCTTTCTTT. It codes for CSAGTVAPGQQIEAFF.

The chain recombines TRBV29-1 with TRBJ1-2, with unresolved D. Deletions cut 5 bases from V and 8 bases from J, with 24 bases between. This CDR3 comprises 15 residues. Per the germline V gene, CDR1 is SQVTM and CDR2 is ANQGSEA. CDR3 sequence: CSVPAVPSRRRGYTF. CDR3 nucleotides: TGCAGCGTTCCTGCCGTACCGTCAAGGCGTAGGGGCTACACCTTC.

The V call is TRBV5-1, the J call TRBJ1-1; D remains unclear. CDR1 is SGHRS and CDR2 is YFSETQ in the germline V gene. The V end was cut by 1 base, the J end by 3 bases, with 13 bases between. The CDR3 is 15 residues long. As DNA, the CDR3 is TGCGCCAGCAGCTTGAGGACCCAGACGGACACTGAAGCTTTCTTT. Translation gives CASSLRTQTDTEAFF.

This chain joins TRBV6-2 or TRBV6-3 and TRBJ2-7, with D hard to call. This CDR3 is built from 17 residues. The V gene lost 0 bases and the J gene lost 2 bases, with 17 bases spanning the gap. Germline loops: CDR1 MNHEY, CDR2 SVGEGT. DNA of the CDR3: TGTGCCAGCAGTTACTCGACGTTGAATAACAGTCCCTACGAGCAGTACTTC. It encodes CASSYSTLNNSPYEQYF.

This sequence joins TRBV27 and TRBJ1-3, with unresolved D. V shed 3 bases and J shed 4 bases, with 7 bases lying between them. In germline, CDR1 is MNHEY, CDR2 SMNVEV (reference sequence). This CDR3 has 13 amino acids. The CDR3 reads CASSFNRGNTIYF. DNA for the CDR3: TGTGCCAGCAGTTTTAATCGGGGAAACACCATATATTTT.

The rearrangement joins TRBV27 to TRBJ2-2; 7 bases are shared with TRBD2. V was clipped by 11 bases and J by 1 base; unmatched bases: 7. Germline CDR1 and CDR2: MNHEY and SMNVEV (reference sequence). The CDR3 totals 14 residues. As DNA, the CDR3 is TGTGCCCAGCTAGCGGCATGGAACACCGGGGAGCTGTTTTTT. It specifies CAQLAAWNTGELFF.

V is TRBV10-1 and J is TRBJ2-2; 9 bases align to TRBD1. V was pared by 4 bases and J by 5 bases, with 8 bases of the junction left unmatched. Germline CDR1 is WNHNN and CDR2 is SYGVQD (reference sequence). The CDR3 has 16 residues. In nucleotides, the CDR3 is TGCGCCAGCAGTGTCAGGACAGGGGTATCGACCGGGGAGCTGTTTTTT. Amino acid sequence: CASSVRTGVSTGELFF.

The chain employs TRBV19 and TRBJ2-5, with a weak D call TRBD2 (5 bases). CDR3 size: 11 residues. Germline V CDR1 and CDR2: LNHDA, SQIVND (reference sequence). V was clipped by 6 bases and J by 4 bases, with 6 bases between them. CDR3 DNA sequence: TGTGCCAGTAGCGCGGGAGAGACCCAGTACTTC. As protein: CASSAGETQYF.

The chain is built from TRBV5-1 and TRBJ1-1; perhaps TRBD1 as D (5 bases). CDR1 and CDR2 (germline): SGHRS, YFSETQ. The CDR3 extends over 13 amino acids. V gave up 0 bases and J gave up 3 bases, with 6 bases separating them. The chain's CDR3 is CASSLAGHTEAFF. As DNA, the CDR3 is TGCGCCAGCAGCTTGGCGGGACACACTGAAGCTTTCTTT.

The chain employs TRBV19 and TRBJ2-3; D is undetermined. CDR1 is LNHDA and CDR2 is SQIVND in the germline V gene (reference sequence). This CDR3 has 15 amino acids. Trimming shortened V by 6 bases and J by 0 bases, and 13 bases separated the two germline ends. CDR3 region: CASRSQHTSTDTQYF. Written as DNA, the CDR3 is TGTGCCAGTAGGAGCCAGCACACTAGCACAGATACGCAGTATTTT.

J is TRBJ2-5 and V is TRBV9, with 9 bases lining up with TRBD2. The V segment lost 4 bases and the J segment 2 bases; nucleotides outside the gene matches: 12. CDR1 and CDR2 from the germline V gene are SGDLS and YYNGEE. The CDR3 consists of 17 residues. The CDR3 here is CASSPNPTSGTQETQYF. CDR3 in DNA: TGTGCCAGCAGCCCTAATCCGACTAGCGGAACACAAGAGACCCAGTACTTC.